This T cell receptor beta chain was sequenced in a study of cytomegalovirus exposure and HLA in healthy donors. Study summary: Both the 120 validation repertoires and the approximately 700 first-cohort repertoires used the same platform, as reported by a later analysis.

CDR3 size: 14 residues. V trimming: 6 bases; J trimming: 7 bases; junction bases outside the gene matches: 8. Germline CDR1 reads MNHEY; CDR2 reads SVGAGI. These donors were members of the roughly 110-subject validation cohort, a group separate from the roughly 670-subject first cohort. The method was immunoSEQ multiplex PCR; TCRdb's version includes in-frame clones alone and lacks a portion of them. This sample has about 78,000 clones; around 96% occur once, and the top ten carry 1.6%. Sequencing input: PBMCs. The sequence derives from a man aged 18 to 35 in good health and CMV-seropositive. This chain uses TRBV6-5 with TRBJ1-5; 8 positions match TRBD1. In DNA form, the CDR3 reads TGTGCCAGCAGCCCGACAGGGGTCTCACAGCCCCAGCATTTT. Protein: CASSPTGVSQPQHF.